The T cell receptor (beta chain) described here comes from a study of a mutant IDH1 vaccine in newly diagnosed glioma. The sample's time point: week 5, during vaccination. The vaccine gave 300 ug of a 20-mer mutant IDH1 peptide subcutaneously per dose. Libraries were prepared by immunoSEQ multiplex PCR; TCRdb keeps only in-frame clonotypes and omits some of them. Of tens of thousands of clones in the sample, over 75% were seen once. Concerning this clone itself: Its cognate antigen is unknown.

V lost 3 bases to trimming and J lost 2 bases, with 7 bases between them. Germline V gene sequence: CDR1 MDHEN, CDR2 SYDVKM. The CDR3 has 13 amino acids. The specimen comprised PBMCs, sampled from a glioma patient whose treatment included an IDH1 peptide vaccine. The rearrangement links TRBV28 to TRBJ1-2; TRBD1 might be the D (5 bases). The sequence derives from a man in his forties or fifties with glioma. The CDR3 DNA follows: TGTGCCAGCAGTTTGGGGCGGAACTATGGCTACACCTTC. It is translated as CASSLGRNYGYTF.